This TCR beta chain was identified during a study of T cells expressing NK-cell markers. Study details: Source material for TCR beta repertoires consisted of sorted CD3+CD56+NKG2C+, CD3+CD56+NKG2C- and CD3+CD56-NKG2C+ T cells. One of eight sequenced donors was HCMV-seronegative; the other seven were seropositive.

UMIs accompanied the 5'RACE template switching by which TCR beta cDNA was made. Using the 5' RACE reads, TCRdb records one entry per CDR3 protein without DNA. Its clone listing holds some 280,000 distinct CDR3 sequences. Whole-study results and caveats: A few donors' CD3+CD56-NKG2C+ cells were dominated by the same clonotypes.

Notes on this clonotype: Its matching antigen is unknown.

Germline lookup yields CDR1 MNHNS and CDR2 SASEGT. This CDR3 spans 14 amino acids. The J gene is TRBJ1-1, the V gene TRBV6-1. Sequences were obtained from blood T cells: a sorted CD56 or NKG2C T cell subset, CD4+ or CD8+ T cells, or bulk PBMC T cells (not recorded which). The TCR originated in a man aged 18 to 30 in good health. The CDR3 region is CASREEIENTEAFF.